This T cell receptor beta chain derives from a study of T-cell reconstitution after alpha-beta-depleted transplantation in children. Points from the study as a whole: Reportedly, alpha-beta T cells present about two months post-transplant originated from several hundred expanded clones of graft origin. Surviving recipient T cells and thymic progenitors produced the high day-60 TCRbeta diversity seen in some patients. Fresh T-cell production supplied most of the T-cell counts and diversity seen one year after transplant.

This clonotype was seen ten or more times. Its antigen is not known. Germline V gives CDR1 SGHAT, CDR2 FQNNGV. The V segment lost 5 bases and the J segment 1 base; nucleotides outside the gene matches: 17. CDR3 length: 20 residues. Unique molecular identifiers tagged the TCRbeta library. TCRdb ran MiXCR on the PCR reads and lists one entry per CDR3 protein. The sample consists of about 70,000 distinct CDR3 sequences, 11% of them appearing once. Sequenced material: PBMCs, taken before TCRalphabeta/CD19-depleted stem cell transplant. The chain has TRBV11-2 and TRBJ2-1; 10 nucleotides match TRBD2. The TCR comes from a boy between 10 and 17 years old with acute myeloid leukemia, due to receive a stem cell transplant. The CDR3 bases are TGTGCCAGCAGCCTCCGCAGGTCGCTAGCGGGAGTTGGTTCCTACAATGAGCAGTTCTTC. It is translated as CASSLRRSLAGVGSYNEQFF.